A selection of T cell receptor beta chains follows, all from one sample in a study of tumor and adjacent non-tumor tissue in lung cancer. TCRdb reprocessed the multiplex PCR reads with MiXCR, giving one entry per CDR3 protein. The repertoire holds about 67,000 distinct CDR3 sequences, 65% to 80% seen once, with over 35% in the top ten. What was sequenced was distant non-tumor lung tissue. The receptors were gathered from a man aged 55 to 69 with non-small cell lung cancer. CDR3s include the opening cysteine and the closing phenylalanine or tryptophan. A D gene is named only where the DNA matches it firmly. Some rows have no size entry. The others give once, few or many, or a class for an expanded clone.

D gene: .; V gene: TRBV28; CDR3 length: 14; clone size: .; J gene: TRBJ2-7; CDR3 protein: CVSSQSGSAYEQYF; CDR3 DNA: TGTGTCAGCAGCCAAAGCGGATCAGCCTATGAGCAGTACTTC
D gene: .; V gene: TRBV11-2; CDR3 length: 15; clone size: .; J gene: TRBJ2-2; CDR3 protein: CASGSNSGNTGELFF; CDR3 DNA: TGTGCCAGCGGCTCAAATAGCGGCAACACCGGGGAGCTGTTTTTC
D gene: .; V gene: TRBV20-1; CDR3 length: 14; clone size: .; J gene: TRBJ2-7; CDR3 protein: CSTRAQLAKYEQYF; CDR3 DNA: TGCAGTACTAGGGCGCAACTAGCCAAATACGAGCAGTACTTC
D gene: .; V gene: TRBV6-5; CDR3 length: 14; clone size: .; J gene: TRBJ2-2; CDR3 protein: CASNYSGVTGELFF; CDR3 DNA: TGTGCCAGCAATTACTCAGGGGTCACCGGGGAGCTGTTTTTT
D gene: .; V gene: TRBV14; CDR3 length: 13; clone size: .; J gene: TRBJ2-7; CDR3 protein: CTSSQSPGGEQYF; CDR3 DNA: TGTACCAGTAGCCAAAGTCCCGGGGGTGAGCAGTACTTC
D gene: TRBD2; V gene: TRBV11-3; CDR3 length: 16; clone size: .; J gene: TRBJ2-1; CDR3 protein: CASSLDTSGKRDEQFF; CDR3 DNA: TGTGCCAGCAGTTTAGATACTAGCGGGAAGAGGGATGAGCAGTTCTTC
D gene: .; V gene: TRBV5-4; CDR3 length: 12; clone size: many; J gene: TRBJ2-7; CDR3 protein: CASSQETGLFYF; CDR3 DNA: TGTGCCAGCAGCCAAGAAACGGGACTCTTCTACTTC
D gene: .; V gene: TRBV13; CDR3 length: 15; clone size: .; J gene: TRBJ2-3; CDR3 protein: CASSLARLNTDTKYF; CDR3 DNA: TGTGCCAGCAGCTTAGCTAGACTGAACACAGATACGAAGTATTTT
D gene: TRBD1; V gene: TRBV11-1; CDR3 length: 15; clone size: .; J gene: TRBJ2-3; CDR3 protein: CASSTGTGFTDAQYF; CDR3 DNA: TGTGCCAGTAGTACCGGGACAGGGTTCACAGATGCGCAGTATTTT
D gene: .; V gene: TRBV12-3/TRBV12-4; CDR3 length: 13; clone size: .; J gene: TRBJ1-5; CDR3 protein: CANSLGSCQPQHF; CDR3 DNA: TGTGCCAACAGTTTGGGATCTTGCCAGCCCCAGCATTTT
D gene: TRBD2; V gene: TRBV20-1; CDR3 length: 14; clone size: .; J gene: TRBJ2-1; CDR3 protein: CSATSGSLYNEQFF; CDR3 DNA: TGTAGTGCTACTAGCGGGAGCTTGTACAATGAGCAGTTCTTC
D gene: .; V gene: TRBV6-5; CDR3 length: 12; clone size: .; J gene: TRBJ2-3; CDR3 protein: CASSPDGSTQHF; CDR3 DNA: TGTGCCAGCAGCCCAGATGGATCTACGCAACATTTT
D gene: TRBD2; V gene: TRBV7-9; CDR3 length: 13; clone size: .; J gene: TRBJ2-5; CDR3 protein: CVSVTSGGETQYF; CDR3 DNA: TGTGTCAGCGTTACTAGCGGCGGGGAGACCCAGTACTTC
D gene: .; V gene: TRBV4-2; CDR3 length: 16; clone size: .; J gene: TRBJ1-6; CDR3 protein: CANSQRAARSNSPLHF; CDR3 DNA: TGTGCGAACAGCCAGAGGGCGGCCAGATCTAATTCACCCCTCCACTTT
D gene: .; V gene: TRBV11-2; CDR3 length: 18; clone size: .; J gene: TRBJ2-1; CDR3 protein: CASSGGAGGSGACNEQFF; CDR3 DNA: TGTGCCAGCAGCGGGGGGGCTGGCGGGAGTGGGGCCTGCAATGAGCAGTTCTTC
D gene: .; V gene: TRBV6-1; CDR3 length: 15; clone size: .; J gene: TRBJ1-2; CDR3 protein: CASIAVAGGAYGYTF; CDR3 DNA: TGTGCCAGCATTGCCGTAGCTGGGGGGGCCTATGGCTACACCTTC
D gene: .; V gene: TRBV4-1; CDR3 length: 17; clone size: .; J gene: TRBJ2-1; CDR3 protein: CASSQDFRGGSYNERFF; CDR3 DNA: TGCGCCAGCAGCCAAGATTTTCGCGGGGGCTCCTACAATGAGCGGTTCTTC
D gene: .; V gene: TRBV7-9; CDR3 length: 12; clone size: many; J gene: TRBJ2-7; CDR3 protein: CASSFGQNEQYF; CDR3 DNA: TGTGCCAGCAGCTTTGGACAAAACGAGCAGTACTTC
D gene: .; V gene: TRBV5-6; CDR3 length: 16; clone size: .; J gene: TRBJ2-6; CDR3 protein: CASSGQLDYGANVLTF; CDR3 DNA: TGTGCCAGCAGCGGACAGCTGGACTATGGGGCCAACGTCCTGACTTTC
D gene: TRBD1; V gene: TRBV5-1; CDR3 length: 13; clone size: many; J gene: TRBJ2-7; CDR3 protein: CASSLGTGGEQYF; CDR3 DNA: TGCGCCAGCAGCTTGGGGACAGGAGGCGAGCAGTACTTC
D gene: .; V gene: TRBV6-2/TRBV6-3; CDR3 length: 15; clone size: .; J gene: TRBJ1-4; CDR3 protein: CASSYYGGPQEKLFF; CDR3 DNA: TGTGCCAGCAGCTACTACGGTGGACCCCAAGAAAAACTGTTTTTT
D gene: TRBD2; V gene: TRBV5-4; CDR3 length: 17; clone size: .; J gene: TRBJ2-3; CDR3 protein: CASSPLLAGGPADTQYF; CDR3 DNA: TGTGCCAGCAGCCCCCTACTAGCGGGAGGGCCCGCAGATACGCAATATTTT
D gene: TRBD2; V gene: TRBV11-2; CDR3 length: 19; clone size: once; J gene: TRBJ2-4; CDR3 protein: CAGSLKTSGRGVSKNIQYF; CDR3 DNA: TGTGCCGGCAGCTTAAAGACTAGCGGGAGAGGAGTATCCAAAAACATTCAGTACTTC
D gene: .; V gene: TRBV29-1; CDR3 length: 15; clone size: many; J gene: TRBJ2-7; CDR3 protein: CSVEPGGEGTYEQYF; CDR3 DNA: TGCAGCGTTGAACCGGGGGGCGAGGGGACCTACGAGCAGTACTTC
D gene: .; V gene: TRBV5-6; CDR3 length: 13; clone size: .; J gene: TRBJ2-5; CDR3 protein: CASSLVWEETQYF; CDR3 DNA: TGTGCCAGCAGCTTGGTTTGGGAGGAGACCCAGTACTTC
D gene: .; V gene: TRBV5-1; CDR3 length: 13; clone size: .; J gene: TRBJ2-1; CDR3 protein: CGSSLSGSHEQFF; CDR3 DNA: TGCGGCAGCAGCTTGTCCGGGTCCCATGAGCAGTTCTTC
D gene: .; V gene: TRBV5-1; CDR3 length: 18; clone size: .; J gene: TRBJ2-1; CDR3 protein: CASKRNGHRTRPYNEQFF; CDR3 DNA: TGCGCCAGCAAAAGAAACGGACATCGGACAAGACCCTACAATGAACAGTTCTTC
D gene: .; V gene: TRBV10-3; CDR3 length: 14; clone size: .; J gene: TRBJ2-3; CDR3 protein: CPINEGGPIDTQYF; CDR3 DNA: TGTCCCATCAATGAGGGGGGTCCCATAGATACACAGTATTTT
D gene: TRBD2; V gene: TRBV13; CDR3 length: 15; clone size: .; J gene: TRBJ2-1; CDR3 protein: CATMRLAGLNNEQFF; CDR3 DNA: TGTGCCACCATGCGGCTAGCGGGCCTCAACAATGAGCAGTTCTTC
D gene: TRBD1; V gene: TRBV29-1; CDR3 length: 16; clone size: many; J gene: TRBJ1-1; CDR3 protein: CSVEPVRTGEWTEAFF; CDR3 DNA: TGCAGCGTTGAACCCGTCCGGACAGGGGAGTGGACTGAAGCTTTCTTT
D gene: TRBD2; V gene: TRBV5-4; CDR3 length: 16; clone size: .; J gene: TRBJ2-3; CDR3 protein: CASSPNEREPGDAQYF; CDR3 DNA: TGTGCTAGCAGCCCTAACGAGCGGGAGCCGGGAGATGCGCAGTATTTT
D gene: .; V gene: TRBV5-4; CDR3 length: 13; clone size: .; J gene: TRBJ2-1; CDR3 protein: CASSLKAGNEHFF; CDR3 DNA: TGTGCCAGCAGCTTGAAAGCGGGCAATGAACACTTCTTC
D gene: .; V gene: TRBV5-1; CDR3 length: 15; clone size: many; J gene: TRBJ1-4; CDR3 protein: CASSSEGLANEKLFF; CDR3 DNA: TGCGCCAGCAGCTCTGAGGGGTTAGCTAATGAAAAACTGTTTTTT
D gene: .; V gene: TRBV6-5; CDR3 length: 15; clone size: .; J gene: TRBJ2-3; CDR3 protein: CASSLEGIGIDMQYF; CDR3 DNA: TGTGCCAGCAGTCTCGAGGGTATTGGCATAGATATGCAGTATTTT
D gene: TRBD1; V gene: TRBV20-1; CDR3 length: 16; clone size: .; J gene: TRBJ1-5; CDR3 protein: CNPRDDRGYSNQPQHF; CDR3 DNA: TGTAATCCTAGAGATGACAGGGGATATAGCAATCAGCCCCAGCATTTT
D gene: TRBD1; V gene: TRBV5-1; CDR3 length: 13; clone size: .; J gene: TRBJ2-7; CDR3 protein: CTSTTGTGGEQYF; CDR3 DNA: TGCACCAGCACCACGGGGACAGGGGGCGAGCAGTATTTC
D gene: .; V gene: TRBV20-1; CDR3 length: 18; clone size: many; J gene: TRBJ2-1; CDR3 protein: CSARDRKGRIHSYNEQFF; CDR3 DNA: TGCAGTGCTAGAGATAGGAAGGGCAGGATACACTCCTACAATGAGCAGTTCTTC
D gene: .; V gene: TRBV7-9; CDR3 length: 15; clone size: many; J gene: TRBJ2-2; CDR3 protein: CASSLSPLLYGELFF; CDR3 DNA: TGTGCCAGCAGCTTAAGCCCGCTCCTTTACGGGGAGCTGTTTTTT
D gene: .; V gene: TRBV28; CDR3 length: 13; clone size: .; J gene: TRBJ2-1; CDR3 protein: CASRLGMYNEQFF; CDR3 DNA: TGTGCCAGCAGGCTTGGGATGTACAATGAACAGTTCTTC
D gene: TRBD2; V gene: TRBV10-3; CDR3 length: 15; clone size: .; J gene: TRBJ2-3; CDR3 protein: CAILPLVGGPDTQYF; CDR3 DNA: TGTGCCATCCTTCCACTAGTGGGAGGGCCTGATACGCAGTATTTT
D gene: TRBD2; V gene: TRBV7-8; CDR3 length: 17; clone size: .; J gene: TRBJ2-1; CDR3 protein: CASSLAILAGGRNEQFF; CDR3 DNA: TGTGCCAGCAGCTTAGCCATTCTAGCGGGAGGGAGGAATGAGCAGTTCTTC
D gene: .; V gene: TRBV28; CDR3 length: 15; clone size: .; J gene: TRBJ2-4; CDR3 protein: CANSLYSLAKNIQYF; CDR3 DNA: TGTGCCAACAGTTTATACTCCCTAGCCAAAAACATTCAGTATTTC
D gene: TRBD1; V gene: TRBV6-6; CDR3 length: 16; clone size: .; J gene: TRBJ2-1; CDR3 protein: CASSYFDRGRDNEQFF; CDR3 DNA: TGTGCCAGCAGTTATTTCGACAGGGGGCGCGATAATGAGCAGTTCTTC
D gene: TRBD1; V gene: TRBV6-5; CDR3 length: 11; clone size: .; J gene: TRBJ2-5; CDR3 protein: CTSSAPDRQYF; CDR3 DNA: TGTACCAGCAGTGCCCCGGACAGGCAGTACTTC
D gene: TRBD2; V gene: TRBV11-1; CDR3 length: 16; clone size: .; J gene: TRBJ2-3; CDR3 protein: CAISLTSGASTNTQYF; CDR3 DNA: TGTGCCATCAGCTTGACTAGCGGGGCTAGCACAAATACGCAGTATTTT